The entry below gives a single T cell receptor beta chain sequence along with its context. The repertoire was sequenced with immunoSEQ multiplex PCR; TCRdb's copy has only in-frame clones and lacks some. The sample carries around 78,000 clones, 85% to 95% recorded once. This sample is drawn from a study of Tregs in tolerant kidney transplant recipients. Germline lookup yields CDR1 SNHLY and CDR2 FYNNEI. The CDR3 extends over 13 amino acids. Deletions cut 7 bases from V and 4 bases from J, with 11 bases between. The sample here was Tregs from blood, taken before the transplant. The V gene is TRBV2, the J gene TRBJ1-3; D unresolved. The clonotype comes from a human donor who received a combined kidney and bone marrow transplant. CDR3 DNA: TGTGCCAGCACCCCTGGGGTAGGAAACACCATATATTTT. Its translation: CASTPGVGNTIYF.